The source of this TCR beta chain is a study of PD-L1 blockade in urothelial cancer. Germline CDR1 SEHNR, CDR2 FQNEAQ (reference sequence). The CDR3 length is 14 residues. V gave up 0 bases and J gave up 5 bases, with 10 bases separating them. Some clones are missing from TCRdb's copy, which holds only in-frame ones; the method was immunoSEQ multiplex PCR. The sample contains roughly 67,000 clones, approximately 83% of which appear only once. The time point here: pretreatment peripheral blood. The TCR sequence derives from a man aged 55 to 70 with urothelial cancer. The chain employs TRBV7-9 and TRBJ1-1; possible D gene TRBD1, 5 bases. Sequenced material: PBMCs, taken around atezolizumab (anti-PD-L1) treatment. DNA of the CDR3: TGTGCCAGCAGCTTAGCAGGGGTTCGAACTGAAGCTTTCTTT. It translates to CASSLAGVRTEAFF.